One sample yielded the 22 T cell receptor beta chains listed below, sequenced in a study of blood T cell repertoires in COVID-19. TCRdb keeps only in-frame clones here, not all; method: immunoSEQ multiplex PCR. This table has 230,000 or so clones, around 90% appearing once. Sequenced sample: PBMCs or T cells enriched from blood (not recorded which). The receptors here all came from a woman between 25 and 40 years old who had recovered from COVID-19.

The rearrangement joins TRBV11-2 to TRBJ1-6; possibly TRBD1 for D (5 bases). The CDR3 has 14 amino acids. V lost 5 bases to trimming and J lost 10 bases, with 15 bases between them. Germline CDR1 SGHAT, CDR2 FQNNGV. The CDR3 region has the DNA TGTGCCAGCAGCCAAGGGGACTCGGCATCACCCCTCCACTTT. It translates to CASSQGDSASPLHF. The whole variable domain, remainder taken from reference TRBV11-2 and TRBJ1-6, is EAGVAQSPRYKIIEKRQSVAFWCNPISGHATLYWYQQILGQGPKLLIQFQNNGVVDDSQLPKDRFSAERLKGVDSTLKIQPAKLEDSAVYLCASSQGDSASPLHFGNGTRLTVT.

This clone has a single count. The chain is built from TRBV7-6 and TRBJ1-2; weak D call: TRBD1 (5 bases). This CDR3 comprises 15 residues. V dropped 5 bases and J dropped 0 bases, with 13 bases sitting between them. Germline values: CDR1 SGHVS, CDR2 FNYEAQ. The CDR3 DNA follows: TGTGCCAGCAGCGCCGAACAGGCGACTAACTATGGCTACACCTTC. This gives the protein CASSAEQATNYGYTF.

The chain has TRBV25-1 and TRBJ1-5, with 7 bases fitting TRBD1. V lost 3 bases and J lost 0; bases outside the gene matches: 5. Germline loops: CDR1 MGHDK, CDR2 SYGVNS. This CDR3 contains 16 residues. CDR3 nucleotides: TGTGCCAGCAGTGAGGGACAGCGCTATAGCAATCAGCCCCAGCATTTT. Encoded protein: CASSEGQRYSNQPQHF.

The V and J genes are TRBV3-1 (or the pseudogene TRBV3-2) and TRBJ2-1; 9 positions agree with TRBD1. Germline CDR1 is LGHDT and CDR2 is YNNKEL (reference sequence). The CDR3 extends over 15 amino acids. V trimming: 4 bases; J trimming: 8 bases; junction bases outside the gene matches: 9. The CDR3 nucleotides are TGTGCCAGCAGCCGGGAGCCGGGACAGGGACATGAGCAGTTCTTC. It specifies CASSREPGQGHEQFF.

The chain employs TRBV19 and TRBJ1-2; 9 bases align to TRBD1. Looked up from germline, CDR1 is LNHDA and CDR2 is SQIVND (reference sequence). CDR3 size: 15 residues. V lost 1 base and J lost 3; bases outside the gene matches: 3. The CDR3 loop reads CASSIARTGDYGYTF. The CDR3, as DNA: TGTGCCAGTAGTATAGCCCGGACAGGGGACTATGGCTACACCTTC.

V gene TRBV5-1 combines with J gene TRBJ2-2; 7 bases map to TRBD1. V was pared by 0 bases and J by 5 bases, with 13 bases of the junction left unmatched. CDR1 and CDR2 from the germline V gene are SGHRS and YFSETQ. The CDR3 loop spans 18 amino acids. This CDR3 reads CASSLVARQGDRTGELFF. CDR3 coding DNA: TGCGCCAGCAGCTTGGTGGCCAGACAGGGTGATAGGACCGGGGAGCTGTTTTTT.

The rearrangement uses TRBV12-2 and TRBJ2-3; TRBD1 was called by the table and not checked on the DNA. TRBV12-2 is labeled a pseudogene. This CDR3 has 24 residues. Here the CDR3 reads CASRLDPPLGGRGLLLSSTDTQYF. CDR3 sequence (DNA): TGTGCAAGTCGCTTAGACCCTCCCCTTGGGGGCAGGGGGCTACTCCTATCTAGCACAGATACGCAGTATTTT.

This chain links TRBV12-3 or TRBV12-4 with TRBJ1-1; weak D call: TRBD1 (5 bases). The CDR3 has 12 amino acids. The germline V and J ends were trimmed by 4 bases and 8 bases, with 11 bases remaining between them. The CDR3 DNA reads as TGTGCCAGCAGTTCGGGCGGGGGGGAAGCTTTCTTT. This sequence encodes CASSSGGGEAFF.

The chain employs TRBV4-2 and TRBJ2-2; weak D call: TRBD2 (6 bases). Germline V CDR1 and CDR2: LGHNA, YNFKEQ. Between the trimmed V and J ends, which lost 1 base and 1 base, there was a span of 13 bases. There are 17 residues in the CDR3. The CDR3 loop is CASSQGREHLNTGELFF. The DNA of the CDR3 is TGTGCCAGCAGCCAAGGGAGGGAACACCTGAACACCGGGGAGCTGTTTTTT.

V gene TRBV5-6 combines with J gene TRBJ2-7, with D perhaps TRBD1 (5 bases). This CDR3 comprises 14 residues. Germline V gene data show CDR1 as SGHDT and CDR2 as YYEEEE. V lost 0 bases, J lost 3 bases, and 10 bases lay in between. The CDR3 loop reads CASSLALQGYEQYF. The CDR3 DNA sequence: TGTGCCAGCAGCTTGGCTTTGCAGGGCTACGAGCAGTACTTC.

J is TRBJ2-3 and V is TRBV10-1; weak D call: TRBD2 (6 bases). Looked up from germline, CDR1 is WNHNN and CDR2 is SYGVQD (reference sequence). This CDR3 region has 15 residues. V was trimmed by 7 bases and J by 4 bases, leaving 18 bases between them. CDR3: CASIKVERASDTQYF. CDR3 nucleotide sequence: TGCGCCAGCATAAAGGTTGAGCGGGCGTCAGATACGCAGTATTTT.

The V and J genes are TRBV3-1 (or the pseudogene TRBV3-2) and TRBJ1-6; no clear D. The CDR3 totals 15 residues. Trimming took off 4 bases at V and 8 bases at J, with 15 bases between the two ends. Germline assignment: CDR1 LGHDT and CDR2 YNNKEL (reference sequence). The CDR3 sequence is CASSPNRGSDSPLHF. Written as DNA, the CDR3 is TGTGCCAGCAGCCCAAATCGAGGGTCGGATTCACCCCTCCACTTT.

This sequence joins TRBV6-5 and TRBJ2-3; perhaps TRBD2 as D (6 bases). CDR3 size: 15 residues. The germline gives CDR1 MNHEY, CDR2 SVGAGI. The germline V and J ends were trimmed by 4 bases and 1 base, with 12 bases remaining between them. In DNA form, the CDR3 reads TGTGCCAGCAGTTCCGACCCTAGCGGCACAGATACGCAGTATTTT. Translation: CASSSDPSGTDTQYF.

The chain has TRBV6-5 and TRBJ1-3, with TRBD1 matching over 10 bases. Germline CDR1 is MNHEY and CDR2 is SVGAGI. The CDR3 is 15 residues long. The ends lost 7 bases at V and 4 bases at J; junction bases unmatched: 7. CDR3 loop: CASTTGTGVGNTIYF. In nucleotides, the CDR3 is TGTGCCAGCACAACCGGGACAGGGGTCGGAAACACCATATATTTT.

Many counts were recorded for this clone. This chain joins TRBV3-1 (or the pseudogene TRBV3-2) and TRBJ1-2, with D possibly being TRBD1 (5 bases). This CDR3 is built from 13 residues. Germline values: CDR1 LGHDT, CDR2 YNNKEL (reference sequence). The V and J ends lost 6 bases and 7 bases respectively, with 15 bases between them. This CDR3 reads CASSRQGSAGYTF. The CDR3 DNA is TGTGCCAGCAGTAGGCAGGGATCTGCTGGCTACACCTTC.

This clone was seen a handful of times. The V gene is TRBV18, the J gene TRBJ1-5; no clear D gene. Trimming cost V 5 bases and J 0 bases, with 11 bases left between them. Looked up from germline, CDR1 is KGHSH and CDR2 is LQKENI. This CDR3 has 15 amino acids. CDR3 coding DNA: TGTGCCAGCTCATCCATACAGCTTAGCAATCAGCCCCAGCATTTT. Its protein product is CASSSIQLSNQPQHF.

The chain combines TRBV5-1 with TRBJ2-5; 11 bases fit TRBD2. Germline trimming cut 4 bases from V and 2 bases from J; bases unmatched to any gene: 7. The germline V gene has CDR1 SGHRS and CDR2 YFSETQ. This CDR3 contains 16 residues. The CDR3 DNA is TGCGCCAGCAGCGCGACTAGCGGGGACTTTCAAGAGACCCAGTACTTC. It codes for CASSATSGDFQETQYF.

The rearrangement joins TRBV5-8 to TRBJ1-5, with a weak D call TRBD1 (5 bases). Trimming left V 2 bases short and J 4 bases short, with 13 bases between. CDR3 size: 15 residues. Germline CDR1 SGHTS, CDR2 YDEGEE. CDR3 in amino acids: CASSFQGGANQPQHF. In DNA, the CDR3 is TGTGCCAGCAGCTTTCAGGGAGGGGCAAATCAGCCCCAGCATTTT.

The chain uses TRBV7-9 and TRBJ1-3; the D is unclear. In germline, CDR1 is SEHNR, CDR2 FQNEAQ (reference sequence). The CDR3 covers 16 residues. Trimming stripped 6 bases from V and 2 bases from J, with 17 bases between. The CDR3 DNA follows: TGTGCCAGCAGGGAGGATATTCTTCGGGCTGGAAACACCATATATTTT. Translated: CASREDILRAGNTIYF.

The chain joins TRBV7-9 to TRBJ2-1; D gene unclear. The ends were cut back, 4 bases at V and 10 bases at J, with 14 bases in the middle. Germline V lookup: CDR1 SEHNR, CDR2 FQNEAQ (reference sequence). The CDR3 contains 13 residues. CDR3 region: CASSYPGFREQFF. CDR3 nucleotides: TGTGCCAGCAGCTACCCAGGCTTTAGGGAGCAGTTCTTC.

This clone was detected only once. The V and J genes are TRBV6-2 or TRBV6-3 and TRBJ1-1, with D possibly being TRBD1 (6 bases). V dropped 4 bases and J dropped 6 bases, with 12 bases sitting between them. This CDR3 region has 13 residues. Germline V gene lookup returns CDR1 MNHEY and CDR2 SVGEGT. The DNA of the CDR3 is TGTGCCAGCAGTTGGGGGACATTGCCTGAAGCTTTCTTT. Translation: CASSWGTLPEAFF.

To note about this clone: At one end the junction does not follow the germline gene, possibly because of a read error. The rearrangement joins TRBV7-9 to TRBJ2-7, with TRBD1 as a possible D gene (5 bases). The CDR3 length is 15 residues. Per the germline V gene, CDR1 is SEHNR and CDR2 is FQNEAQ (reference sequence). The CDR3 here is CASRNLGLPTFLVLF. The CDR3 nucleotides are TGTGCCAGCAGGAATCTGGGGCTCCCAACTTTTTTAGTTCTCTTC.